Each of the 16 T cell receptor beta chains below was sequenced from the same sample in a study of T cell responses to AZD1222 COVID-19 vaccine. TCRdb keeps only in-frame clones here, not all; method: immunoSEQ multiplex PCR. The sample lists 180,000 or so clones, around 89% seen once, with about 24% in the top ten. The sequenced sample was peripheral blood, obtained 28 days after the second AZD1222 dose. The receptors here all came from an adult who received the AZD1222 COVID-19 vaccine.

This chain links TRBV6-5 with TRBJ2-2; 7 bases align to TRBD1. The CDR3 loop spans 15 amino acids. Germline trimming cut 3 bases from V and 7 bases from J; bases unmatched to any gene: 8. In germline, CDR1 is MNHEY, CDR2 SVGAGI. The CDR3 spells CASSYLGGRGGELFF. CDR3 nucleotides: TGTGCCAGCAGTTATCTAGGGGGCAGAGGCGGGGAGCTGTTTTTT.

This chain connects TRBV28 to TRBJ2-2; D not certain. Germline lookup yields CDR1 MDHEN and CDR2 SYDVKM. The CDR3 loop spans 13 amino acids. V lost 7 bases to trimming and J lost 0 bases, with 6 bases between them. The CDR3 DNA reads as TGTGCCAGCACCGCCCCGAACACCGGGGAGCTGTTTTTT. Its protein is CASTAPNTGELFF.

The J gene is TRBJ2-7, the V gene TRBV28, with 16 bases matching TRBD2. The CDR3 sequence is 17 residues long. Germline lookup yields CDR1 MDHEN and CDR2 SYDVKM. After removal of 6 bases from V and 2 bases from J, the junction contained 7 bases not matched to a gene. For the CDR3, the DNA is TGTGCCAGCAGCCCGGGACTAGCGGGAGGGCTAACCTACGAGCAGTACTTC. The encoded protein is CASSPGLAGGLTYEQYF.

This chain connects TRBV7-3 to TRBJ2-1; no reliable D call. CDR1 is SGHTA and CDR2 is FQGTGA in the germline V gene. The length of the CDR3 is 13 residues. Trimming shortened V by 3 bases and J by 10 bases, and 13 bases separated the two germline ends. The CDR3 DNA is TGTGCCAGCAGCTTGGATCAGCCGGGCGAGCAGTTCTTC. Translating it yields CASSLDQPGEQFF.

This rearrangement joins TRBV28 to TRBJ1-3, with 9 bases fitting TRBD1. Per germline, CDR1 MDHEN and CDR2 SYDVKM. The CDR3 sequence is 15 residues long. V lost 5 bases to trimming and J lost 6 bases; unmatched junction nucleotides: 8. CDR3 sequence: CASSPRDREVNTIYF. The DNA for the CDR3 is TGTGCCAGCAGTCCAAGGGACAGGGAAGTAAACACCATATATTTT.

The chain joins TRBV4-3 to TRBJ2-7; 7 bases match TRBD1. The CDR3 extends over 16 amino acids. Losses at the gene ends were 1 base for V and 2 bases for J; bases not matched to a gene: 8. Per the germline V gene, CDR1 is LGHNA and CDR2 is YSLEER. This chain's CDR3 is CASSQGGQRDPYEQYF. The CDR3 region has the DNA TGCGCCAGCAGCCAAGGGGGACAGAGGGACCCCTACGAGCAGTACTTC.

The V call is TRBV7-2, the J call TRBJ2-3, with TRBD2 matching 7 bases. V lost 5 bases to trimming and J lost 6 bases; unmatched junction nucleotides: 14. The CDR3 contains 16 residues. The germline V gene has CDR1 SGHTA and CDR2 FQGNSA. CDR3 nucleotide sequence: TGTGCCAGCAGCCCCTCTAGCGCTAGGCGGGGGGATACGCAGTATTTT. Its translation: CASSPSSARRGDTQYF.

The chain links TRBV19 to TRBJ2-2; 8 positions match TRBD2. Germline assignment: CDR1 LNHDA and CDR2 SQIVND (reference sequence). CDR3 length: 17 residues. The junction had 8 bases not matched to a gene; V was cut back by 1 base and J by 4 bases. CDR3 protein: CASSIGGTSLRTGELFF. For the CDR3, the DNA is TGTGCCAGTAGTATAGGGGGGACTAGTCTTCGCACCGGGGAGCTGTTTTTT.

The V gene is TRBV10-3, the J gene TRBJ2-7; D is perhaps TRBD1 (6 bases). CDR1 and CDR2 (germline): ENHRY, SYGVKD. V lost 3 bases to trimming and J lost 5 bases, with 8 bases between them. This CDR3 has 12 amino acids. The CDR3 spells CAISDSGDEQYF. The CDR3 DNA reads as TGTGCCATCAGTGATTCAGGGGACGAGCAGTACTTC.

This chain uses TRBV6-2 or TRBV6-3 with TRBJ2-7; 10 bases are a match to TRBD2. The CDR3 is 15 amino acids. Germline CDR1 is MNHEY and CDR2 is SVGEGT. J gave up 7 bases and V 4 bases, and 10 bases lay outside the gene matches. CDR3 sequence (DNA): TGTGCCAGCAGTTCCCAGCGGGAGGGCCAGAGAGAGCAGTACTTC. Encoded protein: CASSSQREGQREQYF.

This clone was seen more than once but under ten times. CDR3 in amino acids: CASSQDLEGALGYTF. CDR3 bases: TGCGCCAGCAGCCAAGATCTTGAGGGGGCGCTTGGCTACACCTTC. J is TRBJ1-2 and V is TRBV4-3; 7 bases line up with TRBD1. J gave up 7 bases and V 0 bases, and 8 bases lay outside the gene matches. Germline CDR1 LGHNA, CDR2 YSLEER. The CDR3 sequence is 15 residues long.

This clone was recorded only once. This chain joins TRBV28 and TRBJ1-2, with D possibly matching TRBD1 (5 bases). This CDR3 has 12 amino acids. V lost 8 bases and J lost 1, with 8 bases in between. The germline gives CDR1 MDHEN, CDR2 SYDVKM. CDR3 bases: TGTGCCAGCCGGACACTTAACTATGGCTACACCTTC. Its translation is CASRTLNYGYTF.

This chain connects TRBV28 to TRBJ2-1, with 12 positions matching TRBD2. Germline-derived CDR1 and CDR2 are MDHEN and SYDVKM. The CDR3 has 17 amino acids. The junction had 14 bases not matched to a gene; V was cut back by 6 bases and J by 8 bases. The CDR3 here is CASRHRDGLAGNHEQFF. For the CDR3, the DNA is TGTGCCAGCAGACACCGGGACGGACTAGCGGGAAACCATGAGCAGTTCTTC.

V is TRBV19 and J is TRBJ2-7; 7 bases are a match to TRBD1. The junction had 5 bases not matched to a gene; V was cut back by 6 bases and J by 0 bases. Germline-derived CDR1 and CDR2 are LNHDA and SQIVND (reference sequence). The CDR3 totals 14 residues. The CDR3 spells CASRKDRDSYEQYF. The CDR3 DNA sequence: TGTGCCAGTAGAAAAGACAGGGACTCCTACGAGCAGTACTTC.

V gene TRBV29-1 combines with J gene TRBJ1-2, with 10 bases aligning to TRBD1. The CDR3 is 15 residues long. Trimming at V came to 4 bases and at J to 8 bases, leaving 13 bases not matched to a gene. Germline V CDR1 and CDR2: SQVTM, ANQGSEA. This chain's CDR3 is CSVARQGAALDGYTF. CDR3 coding DNA: TGCAGCGTTGCCCGACAGGGGGCAGCCCTCGACGGCTACACCTTC.

The chain links TRBV7-9 to TRBJ2-1; 8 nucleotides line up with TRBD2. J was trimmed by 5 bases and V by 5 bases; bases with no gene match: 5. CDR1 is SEHNR, CDR2 FQNEAQ, per germline (reference sequence). The CDR3 extends over 14 amino acids. For the CDR3, the DNA is TGTGCCAGCAGCCGCGGGGGGTCCCACAATGAGCAGTTCTTC. It yields the protein CASSRGGSHNEQFF.